This T cell receptor beta chain was sequenced for a study of identical twins. Whole-study results and caveats: Invariant populations such as MAIT and iNKT cells could partly muddle zero-insertion analyses. Twin pairs' shared out-of-frame alpha sequences were enriched in low generation probability.

Details on this clonotype: The antigen is undetermined.

There are 18 residues in the CDR3. The germline V gene encodes CDR1 MGHRA and CDR2 YSYEKL. Germline trimming cut 0 bases from V and 8 bases from J; bases unmatched to any gene: 14. With no exceptions, donors were healthy Caucasians. TCRdb reprocessed the 5' RACE reads via MiXCR and lists one record per CDR3 protein. In the table there are about 1.7 million distinct CDR3 sequences, about 32% of which are singletons. The J gene is TRBJ2-1, the V gene TRBV4-1; 9 bases match TRBD1. Sequenced material: cord blood. The sequence was collected from a newborn girl in good health. The CDR3 protein is CASSQDTVGTGLDDEQFF. CDR3 nucleotides: TGCGCCAGCAGCCAAGATACGGTTGGGACAGGGCTGGATGATGAGCAGTTCTTC.